This T cell receptor beta chain was documented in a study of blood T cell repertoires in COVID-19. Study background: The United States, Italy and Spain provided the acute and convalescent COVID-19 samples. Sample material is recorded as cDNA or gDNA derived from T cells, B-cell-depleted T cells, or PBMCs.

Authors' analysis steps: It was from reference gene primer amplification that nucleated cell counts were estimated. Profiled with immunoSEQ multiplex PCR; TCRdb holds only in-frame clones, not every one. V and J calls and clone size come straight from that table; D and trimming were deduced from the DNA. The table includes 240,000 or so clones, roughly nine tenths detected once. The length of the CDR3 is 15 residues. The germline CDR1 and CDR2 sequences are MDHEN and SYDVKM. The V and J ends lost 3 bases and 6 bases respectively, with 17 bases between them. The chain uses TRBV28 and TRBJ1-2; a possible D gene is TRBD1 (5 bases). Sequenced material: peripheral blood. The receptor's source is a man aged 55 to 70 with acute or convalescent COVID-19. Here the CDR3 reads CASSFPPSGEDGYTF. In nucleotides, the CDR3 is TGTGCCAGCAGTTTCCCCCCATCGGGGGAGGATGGCTACACCTTC.